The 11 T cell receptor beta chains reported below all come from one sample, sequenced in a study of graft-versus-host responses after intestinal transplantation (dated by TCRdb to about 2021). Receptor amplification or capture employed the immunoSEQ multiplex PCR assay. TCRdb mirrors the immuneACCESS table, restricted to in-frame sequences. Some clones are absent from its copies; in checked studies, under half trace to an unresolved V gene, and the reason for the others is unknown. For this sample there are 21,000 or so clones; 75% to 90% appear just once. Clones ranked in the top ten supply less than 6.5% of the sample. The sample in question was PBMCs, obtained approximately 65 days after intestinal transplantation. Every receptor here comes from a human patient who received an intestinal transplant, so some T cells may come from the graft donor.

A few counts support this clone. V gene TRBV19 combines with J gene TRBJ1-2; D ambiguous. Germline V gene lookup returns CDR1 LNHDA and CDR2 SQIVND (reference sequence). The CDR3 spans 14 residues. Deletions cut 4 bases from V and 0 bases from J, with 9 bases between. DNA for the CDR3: TGTGCCAGTAGTAGAGCAGGAGCTAACTATGGCTACACCTTC. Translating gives CASSRAGANYGYTF.

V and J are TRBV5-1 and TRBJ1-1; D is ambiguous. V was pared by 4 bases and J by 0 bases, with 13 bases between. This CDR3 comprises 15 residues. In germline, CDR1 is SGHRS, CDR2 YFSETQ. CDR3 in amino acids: CASSPEAGLNTEAFF. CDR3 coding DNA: TGCGCCAGCAGCCCAGAGGCGGGGTTGAACACTGAAGCTTTCTTT.

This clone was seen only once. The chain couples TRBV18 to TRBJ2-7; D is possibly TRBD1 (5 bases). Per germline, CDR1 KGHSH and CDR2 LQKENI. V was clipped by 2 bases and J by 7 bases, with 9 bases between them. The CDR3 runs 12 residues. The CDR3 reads CASSPTQGEQYF. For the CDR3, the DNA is TGTGCCAGCTCACCAACCCAGGGTGAGCAGTACTTC.

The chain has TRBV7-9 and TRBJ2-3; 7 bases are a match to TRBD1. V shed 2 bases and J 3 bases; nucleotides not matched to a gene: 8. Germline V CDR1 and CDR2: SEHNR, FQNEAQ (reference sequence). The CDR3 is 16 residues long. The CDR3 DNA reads TGTGCCAGCAGCTTACTGGGAACAGGGGAGACAGATACGCAGTATTTT. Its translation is CASSLLGTGETDTQYF.

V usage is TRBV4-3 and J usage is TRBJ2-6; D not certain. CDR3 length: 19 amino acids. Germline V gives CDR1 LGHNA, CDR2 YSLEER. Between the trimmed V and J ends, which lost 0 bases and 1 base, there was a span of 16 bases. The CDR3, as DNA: TGCGCCAGCAGCCAAGATAGGAGCCTGATTGGGTCTGGGGCCAACGTCCTGACTTTC. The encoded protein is CASSQDRSLIGSGANVLTF.

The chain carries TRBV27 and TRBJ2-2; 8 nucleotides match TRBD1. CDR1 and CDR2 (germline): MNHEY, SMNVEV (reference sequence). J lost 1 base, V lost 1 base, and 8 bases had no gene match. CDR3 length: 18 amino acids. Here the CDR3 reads CASSLFPSGTGNTGELFF. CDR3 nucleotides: TGTGCCAGCAGTTTATTCCCTTCCGGGACAGGGAACACCGGGGAGCTGTTTTTT.

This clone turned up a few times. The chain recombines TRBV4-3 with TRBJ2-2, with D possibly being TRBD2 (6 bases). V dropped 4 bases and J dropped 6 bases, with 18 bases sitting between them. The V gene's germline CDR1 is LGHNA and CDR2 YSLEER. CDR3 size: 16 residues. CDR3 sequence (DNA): TGCGCCAGCAGCCGTTTCCAGGGCGGGGCCGCCGGGGAGCTGTTTTTT. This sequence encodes CASSRFQGGAAGELFF.

CDR3 sequence: CASTPAGFRTKAFF. CDR3 nucleotide sequence: TGTGCCAGTACCCCGGCGGGGTTTAGAACCAAAGCTTTCTTT. The rearrangement links TRBV19 to TRBJ1-1; D gene ambiguous. The CDR3 contains 14 residues. With 7 bases removed from V and 9 bases from J, the gap between germline ends came to 21 bases. Germline V gives CDR1 LNHDA, CDR2 SQIVND (reference sequence).

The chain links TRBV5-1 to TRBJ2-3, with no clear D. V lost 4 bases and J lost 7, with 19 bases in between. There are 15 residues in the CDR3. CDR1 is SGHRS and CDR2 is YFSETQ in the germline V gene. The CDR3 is CASSPIVSILNTQYF. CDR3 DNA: TGCGCCAGCAGCCCCATCGTTTCAATCTTGAATACGCAGTATTTT.

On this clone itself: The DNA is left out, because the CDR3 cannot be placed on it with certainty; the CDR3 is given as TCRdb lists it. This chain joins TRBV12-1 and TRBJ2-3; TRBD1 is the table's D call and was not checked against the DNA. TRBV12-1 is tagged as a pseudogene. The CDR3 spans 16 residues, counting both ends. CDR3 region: CASSFAAGSSTDTQYF.

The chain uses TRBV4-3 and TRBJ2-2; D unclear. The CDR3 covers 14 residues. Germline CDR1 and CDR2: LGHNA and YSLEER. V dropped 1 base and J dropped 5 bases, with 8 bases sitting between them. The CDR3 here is CASSQVLGTGELFF. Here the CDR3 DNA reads TGCGCCAGCAGCCAAGTTTTAGGGACCGGGGAGCTGTTTTTT.